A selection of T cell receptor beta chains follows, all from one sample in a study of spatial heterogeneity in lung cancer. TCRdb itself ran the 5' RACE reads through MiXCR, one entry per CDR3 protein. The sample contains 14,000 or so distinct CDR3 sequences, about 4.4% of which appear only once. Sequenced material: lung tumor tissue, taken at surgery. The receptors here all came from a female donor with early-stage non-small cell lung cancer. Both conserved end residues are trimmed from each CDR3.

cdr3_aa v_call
ASMKFAGATDTQY TRBV27
ASSLATGTGELF TRBV7-2
ASSYPSTEAF TRBV6-5
SATWDGGQNSPLH TRBV20-1
SVDGQGRNYGYT TRBV29-1
ASSPPRQGRNTEAF TRBV28
ASSSYQQGDYGYT TRBV7-2
SELAGGYYNEQF TRBV20-1
ASSYFSGTLEAF TRBV6-5
ASSSQVSYNEQF TRBV7-2
ASSDGRRNEQF TRBV18
ASSRPGGTGGEQY TRBV4-1
ASRYRDKETQY TRBV11-2
ASSVATAGPGNTIY TRBV9
ASSLDGQSAYEQY TRBV5-1
ASSPDRGDSPLH TRBV5-1
ATSDDSGKTDTQY TRBV24-1